The entry that follows covers one T cell receptor (beta chain) sequence. TCRdb called the RT-PCR reads again in MiXCR, with one record for every CDR3 protein. Here the sample spans hundreds of thousands of distinct CDR3 sequences, 13% to 15% being singletons. Germline-derived CDR1 and CDR2 are SGHTA and FQGNSA. Trimming took off 0 bases at V and 4 bases at J, with 8 bases between the two ends. The CDR3 is 14 amino acids. Sequencing was performed on memory CD4+ T cells from blood. The genes are TRBV7-2 and TRBJ2-3, with D unclear. This clonotype originated in a female donor in good health, serving as a healthy control. In DNA, the CDR3 is TGTGCCAGCAGCTTAGCCAGTGTGCCAGATACGCAGTATTTT. Translating it yields CASSLASVPDTQYF.